The rows below give T cell receptor beta chains drawn from one sample of a study of blood T cell repertoires in COVID-19. Produced via immunoSEQ multiplex PCR; TCRdb's table is partial and in-frame only. In the table there are about 96,000 clones, less than 85% of which are singletons. Material: peripheral blood. These receptors were taken from a woman aged 55-75 years with acute or convalescent COVID-19. Each CDR3 is given with its conserved first and last residue. The order of the fields is V gene, clone size, J gene, D gene, CDR3 protein, CDR3 DNA. The D gene is left open where the match is weak. Size is stated for part of the rows, as once, few or many counts, or as a class when the clone is expanded.

TRBV4-1	few	TRBJ2-5	-	CASSQAGHLVETQYF	TGCGCCAGCAGCCAAGCAGGACATCTGGTGGAGACCCAGTACTTC
TRBV2	once	TRBJ2-7	TRBD1	CAGKDREVYEQYF	TGTGCCGGAAAGGACAGGGAGGTCTACGAGCAGTACTTC
TRBV4-1	once	TRBJ1-1	-	CASSPRGLLNTEAFF	TGCGCCAGCAGCCCCCGGGGATTGTTGAACACTGAAGCTTTCTTT
TRBV10-3	once	TRBJ1-6	-	CAISEGGPGNNSPLHF	TGTGCCATCAGTGAAGGGGGACCTGGGAATAATTCACCCCTCCACTTT
TRBV18	-	TRBJ1-1	-	CASSPQKIEDTEAFF	TGTGCCAGCTCACCTCAGAAAATCGAGGACACTGAAGCTTTCTTT
TRBV29-1	-	TRBJ2-1	TRBD2	CSVRPEPVAGGPLVRDEQFF	TGCAGCGTGAGGCCCGAGCCCGTAGCGGGGGGCCCCCTAGTGCGGGATGAGCAGTTCTTC
TRBV30	-	TRBJ2-1	-	CAWSQRGNEQFF	TGTGCCTGGAGTCAGCGTGGCAATGAGCAGTTCTTC
TRBV5-1	-	TRBJ1-2	-	CASSPGQGRNYGYTF	TGCGCCAGCAGCCCCGGACAAGGAAGAAACTATGGCTACACCTTC
TRBV11-3	-	TRBJ1-1	-	CASRSLGGEAFF	TGTGCCAGCAGGTCCCTGGGAGGTGAAGCTTTCTTT
TRBV28	-	TRBJ1-2	TRBD1	CASSPDRGKLGGYTF	TGTGCCAGCAGTCCAGACAGGGGGAAATTAGGAGGCTACACCTTC
TRBV9	-	TRBJ1-2	TRBD1	CASSVETGALGYTF	TGTGCCAGCAGCGTAGAAACAGGGGCCTTGGGCTACACCTTC
TRBV10-1	-	TRBJ1-6	TRBD1	CASSEGTGYSPLHF	TGCGCCAGCAGTGAGGGGACAGGGTATTCACCCCTCCACTTT
TRBV6-6	-	TRBJ1-5	-	CASSYTPGAGNQPQHF	TGTGCCAGCAGTTACACCCCAGGGGCAGGCAATCAGCCCCAGCATTTT